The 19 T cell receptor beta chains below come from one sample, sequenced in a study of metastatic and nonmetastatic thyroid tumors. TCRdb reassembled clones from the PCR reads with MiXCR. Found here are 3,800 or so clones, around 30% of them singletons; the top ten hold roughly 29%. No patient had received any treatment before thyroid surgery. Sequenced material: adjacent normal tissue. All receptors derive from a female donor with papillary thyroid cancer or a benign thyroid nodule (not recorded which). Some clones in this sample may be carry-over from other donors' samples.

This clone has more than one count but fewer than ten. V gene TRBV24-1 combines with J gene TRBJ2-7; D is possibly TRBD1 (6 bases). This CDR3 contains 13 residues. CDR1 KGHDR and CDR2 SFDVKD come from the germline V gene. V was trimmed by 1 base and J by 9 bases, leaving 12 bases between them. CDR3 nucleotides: TGTGCCACCAGTGATTTCGAGGGGGTGAGGCAGTACTTC. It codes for CATSDFEGVRQYF.

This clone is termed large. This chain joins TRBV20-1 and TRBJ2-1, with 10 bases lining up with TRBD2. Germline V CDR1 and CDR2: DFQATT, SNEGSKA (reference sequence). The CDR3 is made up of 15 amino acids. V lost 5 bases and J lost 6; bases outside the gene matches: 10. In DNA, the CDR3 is TGCAGTGCTGTACCAGCGGGAGGGAGCGTCAATGAGCAGTTCTTC. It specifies CSAVPAGGSVNEQFF.

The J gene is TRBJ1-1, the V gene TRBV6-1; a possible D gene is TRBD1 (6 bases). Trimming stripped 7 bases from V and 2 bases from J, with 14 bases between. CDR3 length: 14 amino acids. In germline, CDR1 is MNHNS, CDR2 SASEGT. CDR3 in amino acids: CASIPTGLNTEAFF. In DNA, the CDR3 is TGTGCCAGCATCCCCACAGGGCTAAACACTGAAGCTTTCTTT.

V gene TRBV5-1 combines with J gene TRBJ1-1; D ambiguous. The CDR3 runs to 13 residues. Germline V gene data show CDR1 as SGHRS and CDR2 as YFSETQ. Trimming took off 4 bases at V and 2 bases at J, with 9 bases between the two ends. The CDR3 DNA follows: TGCGCCAGCAGCCAAAGTTTCAACACTGAAGCTTTCTTT. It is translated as CASSQSFNTEAFF.

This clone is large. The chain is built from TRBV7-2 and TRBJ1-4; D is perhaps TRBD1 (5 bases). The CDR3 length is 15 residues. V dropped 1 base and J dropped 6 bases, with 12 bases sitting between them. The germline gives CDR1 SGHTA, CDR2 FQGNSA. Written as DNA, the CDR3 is TGTGCCAGCAGCTTAGTTGTGGGGGATGATGAAAAACTGTTTTTT. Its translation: CASSLVVGDDEKLFF.

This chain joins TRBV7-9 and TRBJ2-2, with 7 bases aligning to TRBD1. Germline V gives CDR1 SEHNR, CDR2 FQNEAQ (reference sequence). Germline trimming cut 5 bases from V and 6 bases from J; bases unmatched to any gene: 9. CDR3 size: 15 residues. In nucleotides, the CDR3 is TGTGCCAGCAGCGTCACATCGACAGGGCCCGGGGAGCTGTTTTTT. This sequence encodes CASSVTSTGPGELFF.

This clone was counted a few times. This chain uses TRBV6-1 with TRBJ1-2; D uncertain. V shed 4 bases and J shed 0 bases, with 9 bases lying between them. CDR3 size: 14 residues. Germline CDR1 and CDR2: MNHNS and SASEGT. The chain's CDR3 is CASSVAASNYGYTF. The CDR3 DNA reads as TGTGCCAGCAGTGTGGCAGCCTCTAACTATGGCTACACCTTC.

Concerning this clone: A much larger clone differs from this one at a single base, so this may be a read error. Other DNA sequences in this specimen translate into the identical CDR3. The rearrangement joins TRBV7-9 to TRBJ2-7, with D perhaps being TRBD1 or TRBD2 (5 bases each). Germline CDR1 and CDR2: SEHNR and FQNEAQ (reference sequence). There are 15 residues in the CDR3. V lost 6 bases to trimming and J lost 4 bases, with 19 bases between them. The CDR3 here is CASRGETPFSYEQYF. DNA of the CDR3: TGTGCCAGCAGGGGGGAAACCCCATTCTCTTACGAGCAGTACTTC.

The CDR3 DNA reads as TGCAGTGCTAGAGACGGGATGGGTTCCGAGCAGTACTTC. Translating it yields CSARDGMGSEQYF. The V call is TRBV20-1, the J call TRBJ2-7; D perhaps matches TRBD2 (5 bases). V was trimmed by 0 bases and J by 6 bases, leaving 12 bases between them. The CDR3 consists of 13 residues. CDR1 and CDR2 from the germline V gene are DFQATT and SNEGSKA (reference sequence).

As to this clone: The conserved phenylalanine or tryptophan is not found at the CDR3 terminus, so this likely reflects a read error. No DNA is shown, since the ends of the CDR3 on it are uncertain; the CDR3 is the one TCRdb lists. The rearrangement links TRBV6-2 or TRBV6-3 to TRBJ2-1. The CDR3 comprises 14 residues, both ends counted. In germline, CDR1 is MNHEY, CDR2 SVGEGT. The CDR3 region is CASGYGRSYNEKLL.

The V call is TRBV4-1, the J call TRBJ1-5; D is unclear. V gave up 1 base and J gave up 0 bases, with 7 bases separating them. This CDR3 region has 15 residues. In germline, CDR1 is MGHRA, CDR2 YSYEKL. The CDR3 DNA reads TGCGCCAGCAGCCAAGCACAGTATAGCAATCAGCCCCAGCATTTT. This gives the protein CASSQAQYSNQPQHF.

CDR3 loop: CSASSAWYGYTF. CDR3 nucleotide sequence: TGCAGTGCTAGTAGCGCCTGGTATGGCTACACCTTC. This rearrangement joins TRBV20-1 to TRBJ1-2; D gene uncertain. The CDR3 contains 12 residues. V dropped 3 bases and J dropped 5 bases, with 10 bases sitting between them. Looked up from germline, CDR1 is DFQATT and CDR2 is SNEGSKA (reference sequence).

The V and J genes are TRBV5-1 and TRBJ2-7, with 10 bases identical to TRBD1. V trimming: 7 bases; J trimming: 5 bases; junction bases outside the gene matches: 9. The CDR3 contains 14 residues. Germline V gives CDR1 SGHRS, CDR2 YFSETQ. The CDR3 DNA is TGCGCCAGCCACCGGGACAGGGGAATCGACGAGCAGTACTTC. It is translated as CASHRDRGIDEQYF. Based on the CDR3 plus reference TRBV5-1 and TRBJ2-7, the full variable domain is KAGVTQTPRYLIKTRGQQVTLSCSPISGHRSVSWYQQTPGQGLQFLFEYFSETQRNKGNFPGRFSGRQFSNSRSEMNVSTLELGDSALYLCASHRDRGIDEQYFGPGTRLTVT.

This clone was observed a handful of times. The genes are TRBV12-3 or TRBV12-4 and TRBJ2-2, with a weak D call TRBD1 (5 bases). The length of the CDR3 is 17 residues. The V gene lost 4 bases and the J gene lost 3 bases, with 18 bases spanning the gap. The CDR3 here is CASSSVLSRQYTGELFF. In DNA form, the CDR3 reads TGTGCCAGCAGTTCCGTTCTTAGTAGACAGTACACCGGGGAGCTGTTTTTT.

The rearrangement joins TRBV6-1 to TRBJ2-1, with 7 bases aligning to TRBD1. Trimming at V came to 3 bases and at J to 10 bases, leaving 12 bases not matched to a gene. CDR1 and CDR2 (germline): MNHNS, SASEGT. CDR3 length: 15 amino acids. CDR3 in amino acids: CASSDPRQGDREQFF. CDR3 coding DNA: TGTGCCAGCAGTGATCCCCGACAGGGAGATAGGGAGCAGTTCTTC.

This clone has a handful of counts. CDR3 sequence (DNA): TGTGCCAGCAGTACAGGGAATGGAGATACGCAGTATTTT. Translation gives CASSTGNGDTQYF. This chain joins TRBV27 and TRBJ2-3, with TRBD1 as a possible D gene (6 bases). There are 13 residues in the CDR3. Germline CDR1 and CDR2: MNHEY and SMNVEV (reference sequence). V lost 5 bases and J 5 bases, leaving 11 bases between the germline ends.

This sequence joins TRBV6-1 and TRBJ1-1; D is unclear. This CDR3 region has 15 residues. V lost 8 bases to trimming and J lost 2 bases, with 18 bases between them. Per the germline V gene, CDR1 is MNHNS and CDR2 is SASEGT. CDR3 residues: CASLVARETNTEAFF. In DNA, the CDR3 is TGTGCCAGCCTTGTAGCTCGGGAGACTAACACTGAAGCTTTCTTT.

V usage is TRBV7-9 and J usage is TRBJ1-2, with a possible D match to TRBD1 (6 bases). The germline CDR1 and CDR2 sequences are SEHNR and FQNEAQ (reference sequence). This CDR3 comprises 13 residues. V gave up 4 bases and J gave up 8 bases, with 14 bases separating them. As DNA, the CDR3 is TGTGCCAGCAGCTCCAACAGGGATGAAGGCTACACCTTC. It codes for CASSSNRDEGYTF.

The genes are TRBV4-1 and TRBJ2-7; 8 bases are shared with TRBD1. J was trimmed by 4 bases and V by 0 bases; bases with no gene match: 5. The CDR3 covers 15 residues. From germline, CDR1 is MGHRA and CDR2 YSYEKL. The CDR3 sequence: CASSQDRTGIYEQYF. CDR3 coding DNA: TGCGCCAGCAGCCAAGATCGGACAGGGATTTACGAGCAGTACTTC.